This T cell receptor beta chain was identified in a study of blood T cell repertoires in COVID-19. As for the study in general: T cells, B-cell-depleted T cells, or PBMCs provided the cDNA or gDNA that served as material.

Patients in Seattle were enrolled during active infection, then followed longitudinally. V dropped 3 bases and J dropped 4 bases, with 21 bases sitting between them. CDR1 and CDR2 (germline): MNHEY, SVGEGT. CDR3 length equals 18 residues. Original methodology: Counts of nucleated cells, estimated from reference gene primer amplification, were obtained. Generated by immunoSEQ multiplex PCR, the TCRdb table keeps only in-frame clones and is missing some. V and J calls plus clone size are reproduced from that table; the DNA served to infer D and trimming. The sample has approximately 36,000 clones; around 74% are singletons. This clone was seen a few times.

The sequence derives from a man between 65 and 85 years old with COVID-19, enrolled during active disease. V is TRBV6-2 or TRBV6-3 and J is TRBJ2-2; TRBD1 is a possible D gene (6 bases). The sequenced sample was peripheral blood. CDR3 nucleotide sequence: TGTGCCAGCAGTTATCTCTCCAGGGGTTTGATAATCACCGGGGAGCTGTTTTTT. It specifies CASSYLSRGLIITGELFF.